This TCR beta chain was identified in a study of OX40 agonist ivuxolimab in advanced cancers. Germline assignment: CDR1 SQVTM and CDR2 ANQGSEA. The CDR3 is made up of 11 amino acids. V lost 3 bases to trimming and J lost 5 bases, with 8 bases between them. At cycle 4 day 1, cycle 7 day 1, and baseline, blood was sampled. Method: immunoSEQ multiplex PCR; TCRdb's copy keeps in-frame clones and lacks some. The sample shows 65,000 to 70,000 clones, approximately 92% of them seen only once. The TCR was taken from an adult with an advanced solid tumor such as melanoma, head and neck, liver or kidney cancer. Source: CD4+ or CD8+ T cells sorted from blood, taken in a trial of the OX40 agonist ivuxolimab. The chain couples TRBV29-1 to TRBJ2-7; the D gene is possibly TRBD1 (5 bases). As DNA, the CDR3 is TGCAGCGTTGACTGGGGCCACGAGCAGTACTTC. It yields the protein CSVDWGHEQYF.